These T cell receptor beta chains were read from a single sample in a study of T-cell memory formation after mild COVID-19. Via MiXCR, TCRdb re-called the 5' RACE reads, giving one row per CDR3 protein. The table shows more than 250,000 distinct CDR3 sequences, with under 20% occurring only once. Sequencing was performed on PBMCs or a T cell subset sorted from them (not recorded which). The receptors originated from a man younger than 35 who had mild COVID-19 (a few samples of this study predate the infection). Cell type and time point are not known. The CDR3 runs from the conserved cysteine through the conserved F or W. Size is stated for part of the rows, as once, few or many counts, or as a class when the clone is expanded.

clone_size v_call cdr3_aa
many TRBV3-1 CASSQLAGTTDTQYF
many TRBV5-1 CASSSGQGAYNEQFF
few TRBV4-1 CASSQDPQGLRPQHF
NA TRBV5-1 CASTRMRGGSETQYF
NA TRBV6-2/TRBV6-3 CASSYPMDSPEAFF
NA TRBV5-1 CASSLGWDSYEQYF
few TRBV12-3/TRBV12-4 CASSRTGQFYGYTF
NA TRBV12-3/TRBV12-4 CASSFGGRGYGYTF
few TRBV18 CASSPPGRDYTF
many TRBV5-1 CASSSGGRELFF
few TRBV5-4 CASSLQTTDTQYF
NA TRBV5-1 CASSEQNYGYTF
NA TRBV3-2 CASIRPQHF
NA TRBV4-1 CASSKPGDSKNIQYF
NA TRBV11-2 CASSPYRGSGANVLTF
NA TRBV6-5 CAGSPTGPHEQYF
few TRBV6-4 CASSEGQGGHNEQFF
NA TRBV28 CASSLWDRGQELFF
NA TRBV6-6 CASSYPGEETQYF
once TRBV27 CASSPYPGQGALYGYTF
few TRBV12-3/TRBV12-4 CASSPSGGRPYEQYF
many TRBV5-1 CASSLVVGTGELFF
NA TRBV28 CASRGWDTQYF
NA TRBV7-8 CASSLTPGSLLEQFF
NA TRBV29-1 CSVEWGRWKGSGNQPQHF
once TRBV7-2 CASRVAGATTEAFF
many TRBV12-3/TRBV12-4 CASSKGRQGAGELFF
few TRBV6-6 CASSPPGGSNQPQHF
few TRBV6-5 CASQQGGNQPQHF
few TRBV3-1 CASSPRLAGPEDKETQYF
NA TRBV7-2 CASSFDRAQETQYF
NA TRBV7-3 CASSLHPGETQYF
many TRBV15 CATSLLQGHEQFF
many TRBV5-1 CASSTGTGGYGYTF
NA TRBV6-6 CASYRTPDRDTQYF
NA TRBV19 CASSIQGYYGYTF
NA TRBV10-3 CAISARDEQFF
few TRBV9 CASSAPPSNQPQHF
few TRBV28 CASSPAAGGHNTEAFF
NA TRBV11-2 CASSPVRDYGYTF
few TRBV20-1 CSARARRGYTF